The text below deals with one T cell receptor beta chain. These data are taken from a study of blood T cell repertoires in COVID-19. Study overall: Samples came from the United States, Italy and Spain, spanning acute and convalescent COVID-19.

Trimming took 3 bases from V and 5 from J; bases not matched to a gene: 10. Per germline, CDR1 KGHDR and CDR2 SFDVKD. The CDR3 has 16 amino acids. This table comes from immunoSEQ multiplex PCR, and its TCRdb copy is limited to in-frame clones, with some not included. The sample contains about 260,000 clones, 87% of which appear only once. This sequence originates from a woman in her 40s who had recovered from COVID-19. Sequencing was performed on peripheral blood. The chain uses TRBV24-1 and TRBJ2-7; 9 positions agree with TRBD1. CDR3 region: CATSDQGGDREHEQYF. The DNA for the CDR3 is TGTGCCACCAGTGATCAGGGGGGGGACAGGGAACACGAGCAGTACTTC.